This TCR beta chain was identified during a study of blood T cell repertoires in COVID-19. Study summary: The analysed material was cDNA or gDNA that came from T cells, B-cell-depleted T cells, or PBMCs.

Libraries were prepared by immunoSEQ multiplex PCR; TCRdb keeps only in-frame clonotypes and omits some of them. The data show some 290,000 clones, with roughly 91% seen just once and roughly 10% held by the top ten. V lost 4 bases and J lost 3, with 10 bases in between. CDR1 and CDR2 (germline): SQVTM, ANQGSEA. The CDR3 is 13 residues long. One Seattle source followed patients from active infection through their disease course. This rearrangement joins TRBV29-1 to TRBJ2-1; tentative D call: TRBD2 (6 bases). Source material: peripheral blood. The receptor was derived from a woman younger than 45 with COVID-19, enrolled during active disease. The CDR3 DNA sequence: TGCAGCGTTGTCCAGGGACTCTACAATGAGCAGTTCTTC. This codes for CSVVQGLYNEQFF.